The clone carrying this TCR beta chain was detected many times. TCRdb used MiXCR to reprocess the 5' RACE reads, holding one entry per CDR3 protein. The sample lists 150,000 or so distinct CDR3 sequences, around 3.6% occurring once. This entry comes from a study of identical twins. This CDR3 has 13 residues. The germline V gene has CDR1 SGHTA and CDR2 FQGNSA. V was pared by 0 bases and J by 5 bases, with 8 bases between. The sequenced sample consisted of memory T cells sorted from blood. The rearrangement links TRBV7-2 to TRBJ2-7; D is ambiguous. The origin of this receptor is a man between 18 and 35 years old in good health. In DNA, the CDR3 is TGTGCCAGCAGCTTAGCTGTGGTAAACGAGCAGTACTTC. This gives the protein CASSLAVVNEQYF.